The T cell receptor beta chain described here comes from a study of cytomegalovirus exposure and HLA in healthy donors. Findings of the study overall: In a later analysis, DRB1 alleles had the most associated TCRs; HLA-C alleles the fewest. A later analysis showed HLA-associated TCR beta chains outstripping equally common others in clonal expansion. Sequencing likely caused a cluster of highly shared sequence variants. The productive fraction for most TCR beta V segments was about 90% or about 30% in an earlier analysis.

Comment on this clone: The antigen remains unidentified.

PCR involved 60 Vbeta and 13 Jbeta primers. Repertoires were generated with immunoSEQ multiplex PCR, while TCRdb's copy carries only in-frame clones and drops some. The sample includes approximately 110,000 clones, roughly 74% of them seen just once. The sample taken for sequencing was PBMCs. This sequence was found in a man in his forties or fifties in good health and CMV-seronegative.

The CDR3 here is CASSLRTDNEKLFF. DNA for the CDR3: TGTGCCAGCAGCTTAAGGACAGATAATGAAAAACTGTTTTTT. This chain connects TRBV7-9 to TRBJ1-4, with D possibly TRBD1 on 6 matching bases. Between the trimmed V and J ends, which lost 2 bases and 4 bases, there was a span of 8 bases. The CDR3 contains 14 residues. In germline, CDR1 is SEHNR, CDR2 FQNEAQ (reference sequence).